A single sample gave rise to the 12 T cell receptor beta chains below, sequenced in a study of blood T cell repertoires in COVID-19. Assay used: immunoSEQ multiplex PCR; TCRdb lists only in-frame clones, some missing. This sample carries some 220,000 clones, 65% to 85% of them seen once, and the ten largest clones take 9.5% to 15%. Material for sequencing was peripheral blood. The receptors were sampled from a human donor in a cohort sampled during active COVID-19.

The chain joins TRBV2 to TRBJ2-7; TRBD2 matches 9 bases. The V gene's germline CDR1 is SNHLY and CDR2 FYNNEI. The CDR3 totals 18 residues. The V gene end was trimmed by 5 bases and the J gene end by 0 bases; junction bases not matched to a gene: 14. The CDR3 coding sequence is TGTGCCAGCAGTCACATTGTGGTTGCGGGAGGGAGCTCCTACGAGCAGTACTTC. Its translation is CASSHIVVAGGSSYEQYF.

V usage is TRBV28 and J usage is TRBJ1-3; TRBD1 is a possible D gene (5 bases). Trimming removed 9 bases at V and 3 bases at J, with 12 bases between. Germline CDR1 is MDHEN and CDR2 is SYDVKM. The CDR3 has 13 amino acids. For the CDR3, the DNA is TGTGCCAGTTACGACAGTGGTGGAAACACCATATATTTT. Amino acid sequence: CASYDSGGNTIYF. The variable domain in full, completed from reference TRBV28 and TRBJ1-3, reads DVKVTQSSRYLVKRTGEKVFLECVQDMDHENMFWYRQDPGLGLRLIYFSYDVKMKEKGDIPEGYSVSREKKERFSLILESASTNQTSMYLCASYDSGGNTIYFGEGSWLTVV.

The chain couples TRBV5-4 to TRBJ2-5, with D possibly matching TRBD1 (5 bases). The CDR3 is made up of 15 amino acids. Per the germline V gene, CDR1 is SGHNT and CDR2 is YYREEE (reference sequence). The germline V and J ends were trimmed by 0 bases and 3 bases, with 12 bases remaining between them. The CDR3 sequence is CASSLDRSPKETQYF. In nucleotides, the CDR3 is TGTGCCAGCAGCTTGGACAGGTCCCCAAAAGAGACCCAGTACTTC.

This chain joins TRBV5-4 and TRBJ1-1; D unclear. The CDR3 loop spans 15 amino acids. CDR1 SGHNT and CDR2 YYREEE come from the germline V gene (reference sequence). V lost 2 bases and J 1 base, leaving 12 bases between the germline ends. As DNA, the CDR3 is TGTGCCAGCAGCTTCGGGGAGGGTCGGAACACTGAAGCTTTCTTT. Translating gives CASSFGEGRNTEAFF. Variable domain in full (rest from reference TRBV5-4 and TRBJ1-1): ETGVTQSPTHLIKTRGQQVTLRCSSQSGHNTVSWYQQALGQGPQFIFQYYREEENGRGNFPPRFSGLQFPNYSSELNVNALELDDSALYLCASSFGEGRNTEAFFGQGTRLTVV.

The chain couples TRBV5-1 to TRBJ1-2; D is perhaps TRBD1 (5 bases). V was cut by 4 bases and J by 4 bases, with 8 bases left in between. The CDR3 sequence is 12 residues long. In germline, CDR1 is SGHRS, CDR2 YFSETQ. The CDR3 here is CASSTGGYGYTF. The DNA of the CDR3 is TGCGCCAGCAGCACGGGGGGCTATGGCTACACCTTC.

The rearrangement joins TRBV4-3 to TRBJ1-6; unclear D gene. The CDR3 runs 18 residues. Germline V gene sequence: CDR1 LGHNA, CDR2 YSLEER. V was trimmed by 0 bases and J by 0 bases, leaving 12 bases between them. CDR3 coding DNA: TGCGCCAGCAGCCAAGATTCGGGGTCTAGCTCCTATAATTCACCCCTCCACTTT. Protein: CASSQDSGSSSYNSPLHF.

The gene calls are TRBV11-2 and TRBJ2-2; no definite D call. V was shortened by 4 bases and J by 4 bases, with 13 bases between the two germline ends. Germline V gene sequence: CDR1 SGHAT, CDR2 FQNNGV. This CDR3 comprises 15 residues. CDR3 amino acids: CASSYRSRGTGELFF. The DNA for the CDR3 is TGTGCCAGCAGCTACCGGTCCCGAGGCACCGGGGAGCTGTTTTTT.

CDR3 region: CASSLSGRALIEQFF. Written as DNA, the CDR3 is TGCGCCAGCTCCTTGAGTGGGAGGGCCTTGATTGAGCAGTTCTTC. The genes are TRBV5-1 and TRBJ2-1, with 7 bases lining up with TRBD2. The CDR3 extends over 15 amino acids. The V segment lost 7 bases and the J segment 9 bases; nucleotides outside the gene matches: 16. Germline CDR1 SGHRS, CDR2 YFSETQ.

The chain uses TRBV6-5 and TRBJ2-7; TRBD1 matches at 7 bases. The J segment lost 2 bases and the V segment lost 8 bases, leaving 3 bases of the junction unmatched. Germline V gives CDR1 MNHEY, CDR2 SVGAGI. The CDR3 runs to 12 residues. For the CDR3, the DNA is TGTGCCAGCGGGACAGCCACCTACGAGCAGTACTTC. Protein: CASGTATYEQYF.

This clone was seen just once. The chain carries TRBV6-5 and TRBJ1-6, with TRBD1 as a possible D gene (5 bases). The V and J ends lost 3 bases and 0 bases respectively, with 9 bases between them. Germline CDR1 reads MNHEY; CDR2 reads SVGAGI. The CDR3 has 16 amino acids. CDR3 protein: CASSYYRSSYNSPLHF. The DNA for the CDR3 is TGTGCCAGCAGTTATTACAGGAGCTCCTATAATTCACCCCTCCACTTT.

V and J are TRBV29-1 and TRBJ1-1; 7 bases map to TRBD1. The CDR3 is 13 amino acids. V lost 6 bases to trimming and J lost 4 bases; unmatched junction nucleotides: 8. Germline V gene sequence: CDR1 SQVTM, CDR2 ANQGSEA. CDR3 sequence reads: CSVKGQYVTEAFF. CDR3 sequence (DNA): TGCAGCGTGAAGGGACAGTATGTCACTGAAGCTTTCTTT. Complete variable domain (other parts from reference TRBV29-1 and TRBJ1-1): SAVISQKPSRDICQRGTSLTIQCQVDSQVTMMFWYRQQPGQSLTLIATANQGSEATYESGFVIDKFPISRPNLTFSTLTVSNMSPEDSSIYLCSVKGQYVTEAFFGQGTRLTVV.

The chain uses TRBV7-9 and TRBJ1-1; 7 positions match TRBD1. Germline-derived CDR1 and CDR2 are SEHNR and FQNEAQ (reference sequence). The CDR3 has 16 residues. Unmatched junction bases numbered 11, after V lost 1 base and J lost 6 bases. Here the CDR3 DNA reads TGTGCCAGCAGCTTAGGGGACAGCACCTTCAGCGCTGAAGCTTTCTTT. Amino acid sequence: CASSLGDSTFSAEAFF.